The 30 T cell receptor beta chains presented below share a single source sample, sequenced in a study of blood T cell repertoires in COVID-19. Measured with immunoSEQ multiplex PCR; TCRdb has only the in-frame clones, and not every one. The sample shows 200,000 to 300,000 clones, 88% of them seen only once. The source material was peripheral blood. The receptors here all came from a man aged 55 to 70 who had recovered from COVID-19.

The chain links TRBV6-6 to TRBJ2-1, with 9 bases aligning to TRBD2. V shed 6 bases, J shed 0 bases, and the junction held 3 bases outside the gene matches. The CDR3 spans 15 residues. The germline CDR1 and CDR2 sequences are MNHNY and SVGAGI (reference sequence). CDR3 bases: TGTGCCAGCAGCAAGCGGGGGGACTCCTACAATGAGCAGTTCTTC. It translates to CASSKRGDSYNEQFF.

J is TRBJ1-1 and V is TRBV2; D might be TRBD1 (6 bases). Per germline, CDR1 SNHLY and CDR2 FYNNEI. V was pared by 5 bases and J by 2 bases, with 18 bases between. The CDR3 contains 16 residues. CDR3 DNA sequence: TGTGCCAGCAGTTTAATACTCGGGACACTTAACACTGAAGCTTTCTTT. It is translated as CASSLILGTLNTEAFF. The entire variable domain, with the rest obtained from reference TRBV2 and TRBJ1-1, is as follows: EPEVTQTPSHQVTQMGQEVILRCVPISNHLYFYWYRQILGQKVEFLVSFYNNEISEKSEIFDDQFSVERPDGSNFTLKIRSTKLEDSAMYFCASSLILGTLNTEAFFGQGTRLTVV.

V is TRBV28 and J is TRBJ1-5, with 8 nucleotides matching TRBD1. Trimming at V came to 4 bases and at J to 4 bases, leaving 9 bases not matched to a gene. Germline V gives CDR1 MDHEN, CDR2 SYDVKM. CDR3 length equals 16 residues. In DNA, the CDR3 is TGTGCCAGCAGTTCGACGCACAGGGGGGGTAATCAGCCCCAGCATTTT. Its translation: CASSSTHRGGNQPQHF.

This clone appeared a few times. The chain has TRBV23-1 and TRBJ2-3, with 9 bases fitting TRBD2. TRBV23-1 is an ORF for which the function is uncertain. The trim removed 0 bases at V and 2 bases at J, leaving 12 bases unmatched. This CDR3 is built from 19 residues. Here the CDR3 DNA reads TGCGCCAGCAGTCAATCCGGGGCTAGCGGGGAACAGGACACAGATACGCAGTATTTT. Translating gives CASSQSGASGEQDTDTQYF.

The V and J genes are TRBV4-1 and TRBJ2-5, with TRBD2 matching 13 bases. With 1 base clipped from V and 5 bases from J, the junction kept 4 bases outside the gene matches. The CDR3 consists of 16 residues. Germline CDR1 and CDR2: MGHRA and YSYEKL. The CDR3 spells CASSQVTSGGWETQYF. CDR3 DNA sequence: TGCGCCAGCAGCCAAGTGACTAGCGGGGGGTGGGAGACCCAGTACTTC.

V is TRBV18 and J is TRBJ1-1; 7 bases line up with TRBD1. Germline trimming cut 6 bases from V and 5 bases from J; bases unmatched to any gene: 6. The V gene's germline CDR1 is KGHSH and CDR2 LQKENI. CDR3 size: 13 residues. The DNA of the CDR3 is TGTGCCAGCTCCCAGGGGGAAAGGACTGAAGCTTTCTTT. Encoded protein: CASSQGERTEAFF.

The V gene is TRBV5-6, the J gene TRBJ1-1, with a possible D match to TRBD1 (6 bases). This CDR3 has 14 residues. V was trimmed by 0 bases and J by 5 bases, leaving 11 bases between them. Germline V gene lookup returns CDR1 SGHDT and CDR2 YYEEEE. CDR3 sequence reads: CASSLAGASTEAFF. In nucleotides, the CDR3 is TGTGCCAGCAGCTTGGCAGGGGCGAGTACTGAAGCTTTCTTT. The full variable domain, in which reference TRBV5-6 and TRBJ1-1 provide the parts outside the CDR3, is DAGVTQSPTHLIKTRGQQVTLRCSPKSGHDTVSWYQQALGQGPQFIFQYYEEEERQRGNFPDRFSGHQFPNYSSELNVNALLLGDSALYLCASSLAGASTEAFFGQGTRLTVV.

The chain has TRBV12-3 or TRBV12-4 and TRBJ1-5; D gene ambiguous. This CDR3 has 13 residues. Trimming took 0 bases from V and 8 from J, leaving 8 bases between them. Here the CDR3 reads CASSLAPGKPQHF. CDR3 coding DNA: TGTGCCAGCAGTTTAGCCCCGGGGAAGCCCCAGCATTTT.

The chain uses TRBV19 and TRBJ1-1; tentatively, D is TRBD1 (5 bases). The CDR3 has 15 amino acids. Germline loops: CDR1 LNHDA, CDR2 SQIVND (reference sequence). Trimming left V 5 bases short and J 1 base short, with 14 bases between. The CDR3 sequence: CASSAIGTGNTEAFF. The CDR3 coding sequence is TGTGCCAGTAGTGCTATCGGGACTGGGAACACTGAAGCTTTCTTT.

This chain connects TRBV7-8 to TRBJ1-6; no reliable D call. The ends were cut back, 5 bases at V and 11 bases at J, with 13 bases in the middle. In germline, CDR1 is SGHVS, CDR2 FQNEAQ. This CDR3 comprises 13 residues. DNA for the CDR3: TGTGCCAGCAGCCAAGCCTATTCGACACCCCTCCACTTT. Encoded protein: CASSQAYSTPLHF.

The rearrangement links TRBV6-6 to TRBJ2-7; 10 nucleotides match TRBD1. Germline CDR1 and CDR2: MNHNY and SVGAGI (reference sequence). V was pared by 5 bases and J by 7 bases, with 11 bases of the junction left unmatched. The CDR3 is 15 amino acids. The chain's CDR3 is CASSARDRGLGEQYF. The CDR3 nucleotides are TGTGCCAGCAGTGCCCGGGACAGGGGTTTGGGTGAGCAGTACTTC.

The rearrangement joins TRBV30 to TRBJ2-5; a weak D match, TRBD1 (6 bases). With 3 bases removed from V and 1 base from J, the gap between germline ends came to 6 bases. CDR3 size: 12 residues. Looked up from germline, CDR1 is GTSNPN and CDR2 is SVGIG (reference sequence). This CDR3 reads CAWSRGQETQYF. The CDR3 nucleotides read TGTGCCTGGAGCAGGGGCCAAGAGACCCAGTACTTC.

This chain uses TRBV6-1 with TRBJ2-7, with D unclear. Trimming removed 5 bases from V and 5 bases from J, with 13 bases in between. Germline V gene data show CDR1 as MNHNS and CDR2 as SASEGT. The length of the CDR3 is 13 residues. CDR3 nucleotide sequence: TGTGCCAGCAGTTCCGTAATTAGCCACGAGCAGTACTTC. The encoded protein is CASSSVISHEQYF.

This clone was seen only once. The chain carries TRBV4-1 and TRBJ1-2; no clear D. The V gene lost 1 base and the J gene lost 0 bases, with 9 bases spanning the gap. The CDR3 sequence is 15 residues long. The V gene's germline CDR1 is MGHRA and CDR2 YSYEKL. CDR3 region: CASSQGMGSNYGYTF. CDR3 bases: TGCGCCAGCAGCCAAGGGATGGGCTCTAACTATGGCTACACCTTC.

The V and J genes are TRBV9 and TRBJ1-4, with TRBD1 identical over 7 bases. This CDR3 spans 15 amino acids. The V gene end was trimmed by 0 bases and the J gene end by 3 bases; junction bases not matched to a gene: 2. Germline V gene lookup returns CDR1 SGDLS and CDR2 YYNGEE. The CDR3 DNA is TGTGCCAGCAGCGTAGCAGGGGGTCCTAATGAAAAACTGTTTTTT. This gives the protein CASSVAGGPNEKLFF.

The CDR3 is CASSYSRGGDDYTF. The CDR3 DNA reads TGTGCCAGCAGTTACTCGCGGGGGGGAGACGACTACACCTTC. The genes are TRBV6-5 and TRBJ1-2; D is perhaps TRBD1 (5 bases). The CDR3 consists of 14 residues. V dropped 0 bases and J dropped 10 bases, with 15 bases sitting between them. The germline CDR1 and CDR2 sequences are MNHEY and SVGAGI.

The chain joins TRBV11-2 to TRBJ2-3; tentative D call: TRBD1 (5 bases). The CDR3 has 15 residues. V was trimmed by 5 bases and J by 6 bases, leaving 18 bases between them. Germline loops: CDR1 SGHAT, CDR2 FQNNGV. The CDR3 bases are TGTGCCAGCAGCGAAGGGTTTGTGGGGCGGGATACGCAGTATTTT. Translating gives CASSEGFVGRDTQYF.

This chain links TRBV4-1 with TRBJ2-7; 12 bases agree with TRBD1. Germline V gene data show CDR1 as MGHRA and CDR2 as YSYEKL. The CDR3 runs to 16 residues. After removal of 2 bases from V and 3 bases from J, the junction contained 5 bases not matched to a gene. In DNA, the CDR3 is TGCGCCAGCAGCCAACCAGGGACAGGGGGCATCTACGAGCAGTACTTC. Amino acid sequence: CASSQPGTGGIYEQYF.

This clone was counted a single time. V gene TRBV15 combines with J gene TRBJ2-5; maybe TRBD1 (6 bases). The CDR3 runs to 12 residues. V shed 8 bases and J shed 5 bases, with 12 bases lying between them. From germline, CDR1 is LNHNV and CDR2 YYDKDF (reference sequence). The CDR3 DNA follows: TGTGCCACCGGGCAGAGGGGGGAGACCCAGTACTTC. It codes for CATGQRGETQYF.

The gene calls are TRBV5-1 and TRBJ2-2, with TRBD1 matching over 7 bases. Germline trimming cut 1 base from V and 6 bases from J; bases unmatched to any gene: 3. The CDR3 totals 14 residues. Germline CDR1 is SGHRS and CDR2 is YFSETQ. The CDR3 DNA sequence: TGCGCCAGCAGCTTGAGGGGGCGAGCCGGGGAGCTGTTTTTT. This sequence encodes CASSLRGRAGELFF.

The rearrangement uses TRBV3-1 (or the pseudogene TRBV3-2) and TRBJ2-5; D not resolved. This CDR3 region has 12 residues. V lost 2 bases, J lost 5 bases, and 6 bases lay in between. Germline CDR1 and CDR2: LGHDT and YNNKEL (reference sequence). The CDR3, as DNA: TGTGCCAGCAGCCAAATCCGGGAGACCCAGTACTTC. Amino acids: CASSQIRETQYF.

The chain combines TRBV5-1 with TRBJ2-6; 11 bases line up with TRBD1. V was clipped by 4 bases and J by 1 base; unmatched bases: 4. The CDR3 spans 17 residues. CDR1 is SGHRS and CDR2 is YFSETQ in the germline V gene. Here the CDR3 reads CASSHGQGASGANVLTF. CDR3 DNA sequence: TGCGCCAGCAGCCATGGACAGGGGGCTTCTGGGGCCAACGTCCTGACTTTC.

This clone came up a few times. The chain combines TRBV12-3 or TRBV12-4 with TRBJ2-7, with TRBD2 matching over 7 bases. The CDR3 is made up of 13 amino acids. V gave up 8 bases and J gave up 0 bases; unmatched junction bases: 4. This chain's CDR3 is CASGQRGSYEQYF. CDR3 bases: TGTGCCAGCGGCCAGCGGGGCTCCTACGAGCAGTACTTC.

DNA for the CDR3: TGTGCCAGCAGCTTAGGGGAGTCGAAGAACATTCAGTACTTC. As protein: CASSLGESKNIQYF. The V call is TRBV13, the J call TRBJ2-4; no firm D call. Deletions cut 0 bases from V and 7 bases from J, with 10 bases between. CDR1 PRHDT and CDR2 FYEKMQ come from the germline V gene (reference sequence). This CDR3 contains 14 residues. The whole variable domain, filled in from reference TRBV13 and TRBJ2-4, reads AAGVIQSPRHLIKEKRETATLKCYPIPRHDTVYWYQQGPGQDPQFLISFYEKMQSDKGSIPDRFSAQQFSDYHSELNMSSLELGDSALYFCASSLGESKNIQYFGAGTRLSVL.

This chain joins TRBV10-3 and TRBJ2-7; D gene ambiguous. This CDR3 has 13 amino acids. From germline, CDR1 is ENHRY and CDR2 SYGVKD. V was pared by 2 bases and J by 0 bases, with 5 bases between. The DNA of the CDR3 is TGTGCCATCAGTGAGAGGAGCTCCTACGAGCAGTACTTC. It is translated as CAISERSSYEQYF.

This chain joins TRBV9 and TRBJ1-5; 11 bases line up with TRBD1. CDR1 SGDLS and CDR2 YYNGEE come from the germline V gene. J gave up 9 bases and V 3 bases, and 5 bases lay outside the gene matches. CDR3 length: 14 amino acids. In DNA, the CDR3 is TGTGCCAGCAGCGGGACAGGGGGCCTACCGCCCCAGCATTTT. This sequence encodes CASSGTGGLPPQHF.

This chain connects TRBV10-3 to TRBJ2-3; 8 nucleotides align to TRBD2. Germline trimming cut 0 bases from V and 3 bases from J; bases unmatched to any gene: 5. Germline-derived CDR1 and CDR2 are ENHRY and SYGVKD. This CDR3 contains 16 residues. The CDR3 DNA reads as TGTGCCATCAGTGAGTCGGGCGGGGGGAAGACAGATACGCAGTATTTT. The encoded protein is CAISESGGGKTDTQYF.

This clone showed up just a few times. The V and J genes are TRBV18 and TRBJ2-2, with D possibly TRBD1 on 5 matching bases. Deletions cut 3 bases from V and 3 bases from J, with 8 bases between. Germline values: CDR1 KGHSH, CDR2 LQKENI. This CDR3 region has 14 residues. The CDR3 coding sequence is TGTGCCAGCTCACCCCGACAGTACACCGGGGAGCTGTTTTTT. It codes for CASSPRQYTGELFF.

The chain has TRBV19 and TRBJ1-5; D gene ambiguous. Trimming left V 4 bases short and J 6 bases short, with 19 bases between. CDR1 LNHDA and CDR2 SQIVND come from the germline V gene (reference sequence). CDR3 length equals 16 residues. The CDR3 protein is CASSTPSGVGGQPQHF. CDR3 sequence (DNA): TGTGCCAGTAGTACCCCGTCCGGTGTAGGAGGTCAGCCCCAGCATTTT.

The rearrangement joins TRBV24-1 to TRBJ1-6; perhaps TRBD1 as D (6 bases). The CDR3 is 15 residues long. Per germline, CDR1 KGHDR and CDR2 SFDVKD. Trimming took 5 bases from V and 5 from J, leaving 12 bases between them. The CDR3 loop is CATSVDRYDNSPLHF. In nucleotides, the CDR3 is TGTGCCACCAGTGTTGACAGGTACGATAATTCACCCCTCCACTTT.